Listed below are T cell receptor beta chains from one sample, sequenced in a study of Tregs in tolerant kidney transplant recipients. Some clones are missing from TCRdb's copy, which holds only in-frame ones; the method was immunoSEQ multiplex PCR. The sample consists of nearly 15,000 clones, just under 80% of them appearing once. The material sequenced was Tregs from blood, taken before the transplant. The receptors come from a human donor who received a combined kidney and bone marrow transplant. CDR3s include the opening cysteine and the closing phenylalanine or tryptophan. D genes are given only for firm matches. Only part of the rows carry a size: once, few, many, or a class if the clone is expanded.

d_gene: TRBD1
abundance: once
v_gene: TRBV18
j_gene: TRBJ2-7
CDR3nt: TGTGCCAGCTCGGGACAGGGGGGTTCTGTGAGTTATTACGAGCAGTACTTC
CDR3aa: CASSGQGGSVSYYEQYF

d_gene: TRBD1
abundance: NA
v_gene: TRBV11-3
j_gene: TRBJ2-7
CDR3nt: TGTGCCAGCAGCTTCAGGGGACAGGGGGACTACGAGCAGTACTTC
CDR3aa: CASSFRGQGDYEQYF

d_gene: NA
abundance: NA
v_gene: TRBV5-5
j_gene: TRBJ2-7
CDR3nt: TGTGCCAGCAGCTTGGATCCAGGCCTGATATTTTACGAGCAGTACTTC
CDR3aa: CASSLDPGLIFYEQYF

d_gene: TRBD2
abundance: NA
v_gene: TRBV19
j_gene: TRBJ2-3
CDR3nt: TGTGCCAGTAGTACTCAGGTTGGGAGGGGCACAGATACGCAGTATTTT
CDR3aa: CASSTQVGRGTDTQYF

d_gene: NA
abundance: NA
v_gene: TRBV27
j_gene: TRBJ1-1
CDR3nt: TGTGCCAGCAGTCCCTGGGCCCCGAACAGGGTTACTGAAGCTTTCTTT
CDR3aa: CASSPWAPNRVTEAFF

d_gene: NA
abundance: once
v_gene: TRBV27
j_gene: TRBJ2-5
CDR3nt: TGTGCCAGCAGTTTATATACAGGGTCATTGGAGACCCAGTACTTC
CDR3aa: CASSLYTGSLETQYF

d_gene: TRBD1
abundance: once
v_gene: TRBV27
j_gene: TRBJ1-3
CDR3nt: TGTGCCAGCCCCCGGGACAGGGGAAGGAACACCATATATTTT
CDR3aa: CASPRDRGRNTIYF

d_gene: TRBD2
abundance: NA
v_gene: TRBV10-1
j_gene: TRBJ2-7
CDR3nt: TGCGCCAGCAGTGAGGGGGCTAGCGGGGGTTTAATCTACGAGCAGTACTTC
CDR3aa: CASSEGASGGLIYEQYF

d_gene: TRBD2
abundance: NA
v_gene: TRBV7-7
j_gene: TRBJ2-1
CDR3nt: TGTGCCAGCAGCAAGCGGGGGGGACCCCCCAATGAGCAGTTCTTC
CDR3aa: CASSKRGGPPNEQFF

d_gene: TRBD2
abundance: NA
v_gene: TRBV11-2
j_gene: TRBJ2-7
CDR3nt: TGTGCCAGCAGCCTAGACCCAGGGAGGGCCTACGAGCAGTACTTC
CDR3aa: CASSLDPGRAYEQYF

d_gene: TRBD1
abundance: few
v_gene: TRBV28
j_gene: TRBJ1-1
CDR3nt: TGTGCCAGCAGACACAGGACAGGGATTGAAGCTTTCTTT
CDR3aa: CASRHRTGIEAFF

d_gene: TRBD1
abundance: once
v_gene: TRBV18
j_gene: TRBJ1-1
CDR3nt: TGTGCCAGCTCCTCAAGAAGTCTGGGACAGGGGTTGAACACTGAAGCTTTCTTT
CDR3aa: CASSSRSLGQGLNTEAFF

d_gene: TRBD2
abundance: NA
v_gene: TRBV29-1
j_gene: TRBJ2-1
CDR3nt: TGCAGCGTTCGGGGGACTAGCGGGAGTAATGAGCAGTTCTTC
CDR3aa: CSVRGTSGSNEQFF

d_gene: TRBD2
abundance: NA
v_gene: TRBV10-2
j_gene: TRBJ2-1
CDR3nt: TGCGCCAGCATGAGGGGCCCGGCTAGCGGGAGAAATGAGCAGTTCTTC
CDR3aa: CASMRGPASGRNEQFF

d_gene: NA
abundance: NA
v_gene: TRBV2
j_gene: TRBJ1-1
CDR3nt: TGTGCCAGCACCCCGAGCGGGAGTGAAGCTTTCTTT
CDR3aa: CASTPSGSEAFF

d_gene: TRBD1
abundance: NA
v_gene: TRBV7-2
j_gene: TRBJ1-5
CDR3nt: TGTGCCAGCAGCCCCACAGGACAGGGACGGTGGCAGCCCCAGCATTTT
CDR3aa: CASSPTGQGRWQPQHF

d_gene: TRBD2
abundance: NA
v_gene: TRBV5-1
j_gene: TRBJ2-1
CDR3nt: TGCGCCAGCAGCTTGGAGGGGACTAGTATTAATGAGCAGTTCTTC
CDR3aa: CASSLEGTSINEQFF

d_gene: NA
abundance: NA
v_gene: TRBV19
j_gene: TRBJ1-2
CDR3nt: TGTGCCAGTAGTCCACGGACTACAGCTAACTATGGCTACACCTTC
CDR3aa: CASSPRTTANYGYTF

d_gene: NA
abundance: NA
v_gene: TRBV15
j_gene: TRBJ1-2
CDR3nt: TGTGCCACCAGCGGCATAGGCCAGCGCCTCTATGGCTACACCTTC
CDR3aa: CATSGIGQRLYGYTF

d_gene: NA
abundance: NA
v_gene: TRBV5-1
j_gene: TRBJ1-3
CDR3nt: TGCGCCAGCAGCTTGGCGGGCTCTGGAAACACCATATATTTT
CDR3aa: CASSLAGSGNTIYF

d_gene: TRBD1
abundance: NA
v_gene: TRBV9
j_gene: TRBJ1-1
CDR3nt: TGTGCCAGCAGCGTAGTAGACAGGGGGGTTCGGACTGAAGCTTTCTTT
CDR3aa: CASSVVDRGVRTEAFF

d_gene: TRBD1
abundance: NA
v_gene: TRBV19
j_gene: TRBJ1-2
CDR3nt: TGTGCCAGTAGTCCAACCCCCCAGGGGGTTACCTATGGCTACACCTTC
CDR3aa: CASSPTPQGVTYGYTF

d_gene: NA
abundance: NA
v_gene: TRBV11-1
j_gene: TRBJ2-7
CDR3nt: TGTGCCAGCAGCTTTACCGGGACTCTCTACGAGCAGTACTTC
CDR3aa: CASSFTGTLYEQYF

d_gene: NA
abundance: NA
v_gene: TRBV11-2
j_gene: TRBJ1-2
CDR3nt: TGTGCCAGCAGCTTAACCCCCCTGTCAGACTATGGCTACACCTTC
CDR3aa: CASSLTPLSDYGYTF

d_gene: NA
abundance: NA
v_gene: TRBV29-1
j_gene: TRBJ1-1
CDR3nt: TGCAGCGTTCAGCGGGATCGGAACACTGAAGCTTTCTTT
CDR3aa: CSVQRDRNTEAFF

d_gene: NA
abundance: NA
v_gene: TRBV4-1
j_gene: TRBJ1-5
CDR3nt: TGCGCCAGCAGCCAAGATCCAGGCCAATATAGCAATCAGCCCCAGCATTTT
CDR3aa: CASSQDPGQYSNQPQHF

d_gene: NA
abundance: once
v_gene: TRBV4-3
j_gene: TRBJ1-1
CDR3nt: TGCGCCAGCAGCCGCCGTAAGATGGGGGGGGTTGAAGCTTTCTTT
CDR3aa: CASSRRKMGGVEAFF

d_gene: NA
abundance: NA
v_gene: TRBV7-8
j_gene: TRBJ2-3
CDR3nt: TGTGCCAGCAGCTTAGCGCGGAGGGGGCGCAATAGGGGCACAGATACGCAGTATTTT
CDR3aa: CASSLARRGRNRGTDTQYF

d_gene: TRBD2
abundance: once
v_gene: TRBV5-6
j_gene: TRBJ2-5
CDR3nt: TGTGCCAGCAGCGCCGTAGCGGGGTGGAGGGAGACCCAGTACTTC
CDR3aa: CASSAVAGWRETQYF

d_gene: TRBD2
abundance: few
v_gene: TRBV10-2
j_gene: TRBJ2-7
CDR3nt: TGCGCCAGCAGTGAGTTCGGGGAGGGAATCTACGAGCAGTACTTC
CDR3aa: CASSEFGEGIYEQYF

d_gene: NA
abundance: NA
v_gene: TRBV9
j_gene: TRBJ2-1
CDR3nt: TGTGCCAGTCGAGACCGAGGCCCCTACAATGAGCAGTTCTTC
CDR3aa: CASRDRGPYNEQFF

d_gene: TRBD1
abundance: NA
v_gene: TRBV7-2
j_gene: TRBJ1-2
CDR3nt: TGTGCCAGCAGCTTAAGTTATTTGTCAGGGGGCTACTATGGCTACACCTTC
CDR3aa: CASSLSYLSGGYYGYTF

d_gene: TRBD1
abundance: NA
v_gene: TRBV19
j_gene: TRBJ1-5
CDR3nt: TGTGCCAGTAGTGATCGACAGGGGGTCAAGAAGGAGCCCCAGCATTTT
CDR3aa: CASSDRQGVKKEPQHF

d_gene: TRBD1
abundance: few
v_gene: TRBV19
j_gene: TRBJ1-1
CDR3nt: TGTGCCAGTGACGTAGTGGGACAGAGGAACACTGAAGCTTTCTTT
CDR3aa: CASDVVGQRNTEAFF

d_gene: NA
abundance: NA
v_gene: TRBV5-1
j_gene: TRBJ1-6
CDR3nt: TGCGCCAGCAGCTTGGGGTCAGGTATATCACCCCTCCACTTT
CDR3aa: CASSLGSGISPLHF

d_gene: TRBD1
abundance: NA
v_gene: TRBV5-4
j_gene: TRBJ2-7
CDR3nt: TGTGCCAGCAGCTCCCGGACAGGGCACAACGAGCAGTACTTC
CDR3aa: CASSSRTGHNEQYF

d_gene: TRBD2
abundance: NA
v_gene: TRBV28
j_gene: TRBJ2-3
CDR3nt: TGTGCCAGCAGCCGCGGACTAGCGGGAGTCGGTACGCAGTATTTT
CDR3aa: CASSRGLAGVGTQYF

d_gene: NA
abundance: once
v_gene: TRBV6-6
j_gene: TRBJ2-7
CDR3nt: TGTGCCAGCAGTTACAGGGGGGAGCAGTACTTC
CDR3aa: CASSYRGEQYF

d_gene: NA
abundance: NA
v_gene: TRBV4-1
j_gene: TRBJ1-2
CDR3nt: TGCGCCAGCAGCCCCCAAGTCAGGGCCGGCTACACCTTC
CDR3aa: CASSPQVRAGYTF

d_gene: NA
abundance: NA
v_gene: TRBV2
j_gene: TRBJ2-2
CDR3nt: TGTGCCAGCAATCGGGGGGCCGAGACCGGGGAGCTGTTTTTT
CDR3aa: CASNRGAETGELFF

d_gene: TRBD1
abundance: NA
v_gene: TRBV7-9
j_gene: TRBJ2-3
CDR3nt: TGTGCCAGCAGCTTATCTATGGGACAGCGCACAGATACGCAGTATTTT
CDR3aa: CASSLSMGQRTDTQYF

d_gene: NA
abundance: once
v_gene: TRBV5-1
j_gene: TRBJ1-2
CDR3nt: TGCGCCAGCAGCTTGGACTTGGGCGCTAACTATGGCTACACCTTC
CDR3aa: CASSLDLGANYGYTF

d_gene: TRBD1
abundance: few
v_gene: TRBV6-5
j_gene: TRBJ1-2
CDR3nt: TGTGCCAGCAGTTACTCGGCAGGGGGCTATGGCTACACCTTC
CDR3aa: CASSYSAGGYGYTF

d_gene: NA
abundance: NA
v_gene: TRBV5-1
j_gene: TRBJ1-5
CDR3nt: TGCGCCAGCAGCTCCGGACAGCTGAATCAGCCCCAGCATTTT
CDR3aa: CASSSGQLNQPQHF

d_gene: NA
abundance: NA
v_gene: TRBV25-1
j_gene: TRBJ2-3
CDR3nt: TGTGCCAGCAGGGGAGCGGGCACAGATACGCAGTATTTT
CDR3aa: CASRGAGTDTQYF

d_gene: NA
abundance: NA
v_gene: TRBV5-1
j_gene: TRBJ2-3
CDR3nt: TGCGCCAGCAGCCCGGACAGAAGCACAGATACGCAGTATTTT
CDR3aa: CASSPDRSTDTQYF

d_gene: TRBD1
abundance: few
v_gene: TRBV7-9
j_gene: TRBJ1-5
CDR3nt: TGTGCCAGCAGCTTAGAGGGACAGGGTCAGCCCCAGCATTTT
CDR3aa: CASSLEGQGQPQHF

d_gene: TRBD1
abundance: once
v_gene: TRBV14
j_gene: TRBJ2-7
CDR3nt: TGTGCCAGCAGCCGATACAGGGGGGTCGAGCAGTACTTC
CDR3aa: CASSRYRGVEQYF

d_gene: TRBD2
abundance: NA
v_gene: TRBV9
j_gene: TRBJ2-1
CDR3nt: TGTGCCAGCAGTTTGACTAGCTATGGCTCCTACAATGAGCAGTTCTTC
CDR3aa: CASSLTSYGSYNEQFF

d_gene: TRBD1
abundance: NA
v_gene: TRBV19
j_gene: TRBJ2-5
CDR3nt: TGTGCCAGTAGTATAGGGACAGGGTTTTCCCAGTACTTC
CDR3aa: CASSIGTGFSQYF